Given below is one TCR beta chain in context. This clone's antigen is unknown. The input lacks base qualities; no much larger clone sits a single base away. These data originate in a study of shared clonotypes between healthy human individuals (TCRdb year 2020). The study in broad terms: The cohort comprised a couple of women and a few men aged 18 to 49 years. Different laboratories and diverse techniques were used to prepare libraries and sequence TCR repertoires, to increase sequencing depth and limit assay-specific biases. Blood TCR repertoires of several healthy adults were deeply sequenced to estimate repertoire size and the extent of clonotype sharing between individuals. Per donor, leukapheresis produced somewhere between about 0.94 and 9.5 billion PBMCs. For each donor, three plates each were used for CD4 naive and CD4 memory, two plates were used for CD8 naive, and one plate was used for CD8 memory. The paper's findings and limits, for the study overall: Based on pairwise subsampling, the degree of clonotype sharing among donors was expected to be affected by sequencing depth. Incomplete sequencing was indicated by rarefaction of sorted-subset datasets, despite the large sequencing depth. When a few donors were compared, the shared fraction of clonotypes was 5% to 6.5% for naive CD4, over 3% for naive CD8, roughly 2.5% for memory CD4, and 0.35% to 0.5% for memory CD8. The genetic and exposure-history diversity represented was limited by the small number of donors. Sampling was restricted to blood, and TCR repertoires in tissues likely differ from the TCR repertoires found in blood. Larger estimated clonotype richness was generally found for naive subsets than for memory subsets. Compared with non-shared clonotypes, clonotypes shared by all four sorted-subset donors had higher generation probabilities.

The donors were healthy, HIV-negative adults who had no recently reported acute infections or vaccinations. Every donor was a Caucasian adult residing in Nashville, Tennessee, USA. CD4+ T cells were enriched by magnetic negative selection; naive cells were then positively selected on CD45RA, and the negative fraction formed the memory subset. After blood collection by leukapheresis, PBMCs were isolated using Ficoll-Histopaque density gradient centrifugation and then cryopreserved in the vapor phase of liquid nitrogen. Analytical flow cytometry was used to check the purity and quantity of each magnetically sorted T cell population. From each sorted fraction, genomic DNA was isolated and quantified by UV absorbance on a Nanodrop 2000c. Using the deep immunoSEQ assay, multiplex PCR amplified TCR CDR3 regions from genomic DNA. Genomic DNA extracted from each cell subset was distributed evenly over all wells of several immunoSEQ 96-well plates, and each plate served as one replicate. For sorted subsets, approximately 0.2 ug of genomic DNA, equivalent to around 30,000 T cell genomes, went into each replicate PCR. The purified libraries were quantified using a Qubit 3.0 fluorometer, sized with a Bioanalyzer 2100, and then quantified again using the KAPA Library Quantification kit. A separate single-read 150-cycle Illumina NextSeq 550 flow cell was used to sequence each immunoSEQ 96-well plate. The paper's processing steps were these. Because the immunoSEQ output included only junctional sequences and no quality scores, the filtering could not be the same as the filtering used for full-length reads. Sequences were annotated with PyIR, a Python wrapper for IgBLAST v1.9, and V/J genes and CDR3 were assigned using IMGT germline references. Reads were removed for weak V/J assignments (E-value above 1e-6), missing CDR3, stop codons, out-of-frame junctions, or ambiguous translated residues. A V3J clonotype was defined by an identical inferred V gene, J gene, and CDR3 amino acid sequence. To compute the percentage overlap between repertoires, the number of shared unique clonotypes was divided by the size of the smaller repertoire. Three approaches were used to assess repertoire richness: RTK rarefaction, the Chao1 estimator, and Recon v2.1 estimates of unobserved clonotypes. For all TCRbeta clonotypes obtained by the gDNA method from a few donors, generation probabilities were computed with OLGA. TCRdb mirrors the immuneACCESS table, restricted to in-frame sequences. Some clones are absent from its copies; in checked studies, under half trace to an unresolved V gene, and the reason for the others is unknown. V and J calls and clone size are as listed in that table; D and trimming were resolved from the DNA. This sample is represented by over 2 million clones; 85% to 95% of them were singletons. In total, the top ten clones hold roughly 0.13% of the sample.

This clonotype was sampled from a man aged 18 to 30 in good health. Sequencing used naive CD4+ T cells sorted from blood. Explained via the paper, the cell subset or site label denotes: CD45RA+ positively selected.

This receptor carries the CDR3 CASSERVANTGELFF. The bases are TGTGCCAGCAGCGAGAGGGTCGCGAACACCGGGGAGCTGTTTTTT. This chain joins TRBV5-4 to TRBJ2-2; 5 matching bases give a weak D call of TRBD2. According to the germline V gene (reference sequence), CDR1 reads SGHNT and CDR2 reads YYREEE. Counted from cysteine to phenylalanine, this CDR3 has 15 amino acids. Here the CDR3 DNA is all that survives: 45 bases in frame from base 1. V is reduced by 4 bases and J by 0 bases, leaving a spacing of 10 bases between them.